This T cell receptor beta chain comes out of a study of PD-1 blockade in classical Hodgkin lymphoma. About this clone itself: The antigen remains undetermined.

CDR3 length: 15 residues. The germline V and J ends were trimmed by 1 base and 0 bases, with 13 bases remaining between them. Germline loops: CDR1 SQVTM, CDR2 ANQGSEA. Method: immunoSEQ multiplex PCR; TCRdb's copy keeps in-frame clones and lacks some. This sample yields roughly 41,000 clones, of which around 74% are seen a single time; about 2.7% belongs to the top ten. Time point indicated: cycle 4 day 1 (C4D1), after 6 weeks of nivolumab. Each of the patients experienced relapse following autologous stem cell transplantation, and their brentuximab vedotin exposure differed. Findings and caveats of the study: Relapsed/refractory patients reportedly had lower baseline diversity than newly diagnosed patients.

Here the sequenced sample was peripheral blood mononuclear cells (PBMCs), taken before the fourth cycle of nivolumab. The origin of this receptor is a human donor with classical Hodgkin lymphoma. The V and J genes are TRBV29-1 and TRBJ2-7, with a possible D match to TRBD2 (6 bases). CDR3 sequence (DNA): TGCAGCGTTGAAGGGGGGGATTTCCCCTCCTACGAGCAGTACTTC. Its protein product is CSVEGGDFPSYEQYF.